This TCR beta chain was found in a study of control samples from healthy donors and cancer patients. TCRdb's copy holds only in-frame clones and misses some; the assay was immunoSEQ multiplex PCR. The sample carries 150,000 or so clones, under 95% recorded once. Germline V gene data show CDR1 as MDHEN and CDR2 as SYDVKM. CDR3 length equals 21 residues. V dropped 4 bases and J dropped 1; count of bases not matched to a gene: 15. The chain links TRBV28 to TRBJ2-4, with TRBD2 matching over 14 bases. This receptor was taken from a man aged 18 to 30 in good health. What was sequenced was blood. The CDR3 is CASSSFKPGLAGVLAKNIQYF. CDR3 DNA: TGTGCCAGCAGTTCCTTCAAACCGGGACTAGCGGGAGTCTTGGCCAAAAACATTCAGTACTTC.